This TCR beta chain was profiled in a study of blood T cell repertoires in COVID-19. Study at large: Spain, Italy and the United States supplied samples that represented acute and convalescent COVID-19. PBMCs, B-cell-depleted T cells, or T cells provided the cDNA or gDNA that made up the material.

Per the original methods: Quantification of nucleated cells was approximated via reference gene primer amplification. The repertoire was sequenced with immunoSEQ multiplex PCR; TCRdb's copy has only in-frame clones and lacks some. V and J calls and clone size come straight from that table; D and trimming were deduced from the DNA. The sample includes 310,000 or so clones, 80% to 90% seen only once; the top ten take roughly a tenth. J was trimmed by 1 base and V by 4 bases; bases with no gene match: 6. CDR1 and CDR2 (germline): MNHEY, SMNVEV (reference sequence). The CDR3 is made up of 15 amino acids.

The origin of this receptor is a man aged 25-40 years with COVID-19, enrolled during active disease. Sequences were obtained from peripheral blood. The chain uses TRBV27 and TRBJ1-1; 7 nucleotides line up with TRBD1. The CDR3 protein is CASSSRQGENTEAFF. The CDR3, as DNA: TGTGCCAGCAGTTCCCGACAGGGCGAGAACACTGAAGCTTTCTTT.